One and the same sample provided the 17 T cell receptor beta chains below, sequenced in a study of shared clonotypes between healthy human individuals. TCRdb's table, derived via immunoSEQ multiplex PCR, lists solely in-frame clones and lacks some. In the table there are a few million clones, approximately 92% of which are singletons. Terminally differentiated effector memory CD45RA+ cells were excluded from the naive CD8 cells, which were CD45RO-negative and positively selected for CCR7. Sequenced: naive CD8+ T cells from PBMCs. These receptors all stem from a man aged 18 to 30 in good health. Some clones in this sample may be carry-over from other donors' samples.

This sequence joins TRBV7-9 and TRBJ1-1; tentatively, D is TRBD1 (5 bases). Germline CDR1 and CDR2: SEHNR and FQNEAQ (reference sequence). The CDR3 runs 15 residues. V lost 2 bases, J lost 1 base, and 11 bases lay in between. The CDR3 here is CASSLWGGRNTEAFF. In DNA, the CDR3 is TGTGCCAGCAGCTTATGGGGCGGGCGGAACACTGAAGCTTTCTTT.

The chain employs TRBV13 and TRBJ2-5; TRBD2 might be the D (6 bases). Germline-derived CDR1 and CDR2 are PRHDT and FYEKMQ (reference sequence). V lost 2 bases and J lost 3, with 13 bases in between. The CDR3 sequence is 15 residues long. The CDR3 sequence is CASSLRVAVEETQYF. The DNA of the CDR3 is TGTGCCAGCAGCTTACGGGTAGCGGTGGAAGAGACCCAGTACTTC.

The CDR3 sequence: CASSPPSGVAYEQYF. The DNA for the CDR3 is TGTGCCAGCTCACCACCCTCCGGGGTCGCCTACGAGCAGTACTTC. The chain is built from TRBV18 and TRBJ2-7, with D perhaps TRBD2 (5 bases). The germline CDR1 and CDR2 sequences are KGHSH and LQKENI. The CDR3 loop spans 15 amino acids. The V and J ends lost 0 bases and 2 bases respectively, with 11 bases between them. The entire variable domain, with the rest obtained from reference TRBV18 and TRBJ2-7, is as follows: NAGVMQNPRHLVRRRGQEARLRCSPMKGHSHVYWYRQLPEEGLKFMVYLQKENIIDESGMPKERFSAEFPKEGPSILRIQQVVRGDSAAYFCASSPPSGVAYEQYFGPGTRLTVT.

Only a few counts were recorded for this clone. This chain uses TRBV29-1 with TRBJ1-1; TRBD1 aligns across 12 bases. CDR1 and CDR2 (germline): SQVTM, ANQGSEA. V lost 5 bases, J lost 7 bases, and 8 bases stayed unmatched. The CDR3 runs 14 residues. This CDR3 is CSVYPGQGAGEAFF. The CDR3, as DNA: TGCAGCGTTTACCCGGGACAGGGGGCCGGTGAAGCTTTCTTT. Filled out from reference TRBV29-1 and TRBJ1-1, the complete variable domain reads SAVISQKPSRDICQRGTSLTIQCQVDSQVTMMFWYRQQPGQSLTLIATANQGSEATYESGFVIDKFPISRPNLTFSTLTVSNMSPEDSSIYLCSVYPGQGAGEAFFGQGTRLTVV.

The J gene is TRBJ2-3, the V gene TRBV11-2; D not resolved. V was trimmed by 3 bases and J by 5 bases, leaving 9 bases between them. This CDR3 is built from 13 residues. Germline CDR1 is SGHAT and CDR2 is FQNNGV. CDR3 DNA sequence: TGTGCCAGCAGCTTTATGCGAGTAGATACGCAGTATTTT. Translation gives CASSFMRVDTQYF.

This chain links TRBV5-1 with TRBJ2-7, with a weak D call TRBD1 (6 bases). The CDR3 runs to 14 residues. Deletions cut 4 bases from V and 1 base from J, with 12 bases between. Germline V gene data show CDR1 as SGHRS and CDR2 as YFSETQ. CDR3 loop: CASSLTGTSYEQYF. CDR3 bases: TGCGCCAGCAGCCTAACCGGGACATCCTACGAGCAGTACTTC.

This clone was seen only a few times. This chain joins TRBV5-4 and TRBJ1-4, with unresolved D. From germline, CDR1 is SGHNT and CDR2 YYREEE (reference sequence). Trimming pared 2 bases from V and 6 bases from J, leaving 11 bases between. The length of the CDR3 is 14 residues. The CDR3 is CASSFYGGDEKLFF. Here the CDR3 DNA reads TGTGCCAGCAGCTTCTACGGCGGCGATGAAAAACTGTTTTTT.

V and J are TRBV9 and TRBJ2-3, with D tentatively TRBD2 (6 bases). The V gene's germline CDR1 is SGDLS and CDR2 YYNGEE. Trimming shortened V by 3 bases and J by 4 bases, and 15 bases separated the two germline ends. This CDR3 is built from 15 residues. The CDR3 DNA reads as TGTGCCAGCAGCGCACCTTACTGGGAGGCAGATACGCAGTATTTT. Protein product: CASSAPYWEADTQYF.

This clone was observed once. The V gene is TRBV30, the J gene TRBJ2-3; D perhaps matches TRBD1 (6 bases). Germline CDR1 and CDR2: GTSNPN and SVGIG (reference sequence). The V gene lost 2 bases and the J gene lost 1 base, with 13 bases spanning the gap. CDR3 length: 15 amino acids. CDR3 bases: TGTGCCTGGAGTTCCGGAGCAGGGGGCACAGATACGCAGTATTTT. Encoded protein: CAWSSGAGGTDTQYF. The full variable domain, completed using reference TRBV30 and TRBJ2-3, is SQTIHQWPATLVQPVGSPLSLECTVEGTSNPNLYWYRQAAGRGLQLLFYSVGIGQISSEVPQNLSASRPQDRQFILSSKKLLLSDSGFYLCAWSSGAGGTDTQYFGPGTRLTVL.

J is TRBJ2-1 and V is TRBV10-1, with D tentatively TRBD2 (5 bases). The germline CDR1 and CDR2 sequences are WNHNN and SYGVQD (reference sequence). The germline V and J ends were trimmed by 4 bases and 4 bases, with 8 bases remaining between them. The CDR3 spans 13 residues. The CDR3 DNA reads as TGCGCCAGCAGTGCCGGGATTTACAATGAGCAGTTCTTC. Its protein product is CASSAGIYNEQFF.

This clone has a single count. V gene TRBV4-3 combines with J gene TRBJ1-4; D remains ambiguous. Trimming took 0 bases from V and 7 from J, leaving 18 bases between them. The CDR3 consists of 17 residues. Germline assignment: CDR1 LGHNA and CDR2 YSLEER. Here the CDR3 reads CASSQDPPPVAGEKLFF. The DNA of the CDR3 is TGCGCCAGCAGCCAAGATCCCCCCCCAGTGGCAGGTGAAAAACTGTTTTTT.

The CDR3 sequence: CASTPLPREQYF. CDR3 bases: TGTGCCAGCACCCCCCTCCCCCGCGAGCAGTACTTC. The chain combines TRBV21-1 with TRBJ2-7; no check of the table's D call, TRBD2, against the DNA was made. TRBV21-1 is shown as a pseudogene. This CDR3 has 12 residues.

This chain connects TRBV7-9 to TRBJ2-7, with 11 nucleotides matching TRBD2. This CDR3 is built from 16 residues. Germline-derived CDR1 and CDR2 are SEHNR and FQNEAQ (reference sequence). V lost 5 bases, J lost 0 bases, and 6 bases stayed unmatched. The DNA for the CDR3 is TGTGCCAGCAGCAATCCACTAGCGGGAGACTCCTACGAGCAGTACTTC. It codes for CASSNPLAGDSYEQYF.

The rearrangement links TRBV5-1 to TRBJ2-7; TRBD2 aligns across 16 bases. The CDR3 runs to 16 residues. Germline lookup yields CDR1 SGHRS and CDR2 YFSETQ. V was clipped by 4 bases and J by 2 bases; unmatched bases: 3. DNA of the CDR3: TGCGCCAGCAGCGGGACTAGCGGGAGGGCGGCCTACGAGCAGTACTTC. This gives the protein CASSGTSGRAAYEQYF.

The chain is built from TRBV4-3 and TRBJ2-7; weak D call: TRBD2 (6 bases). CDR1 LGHNA and CDR2 YSLEER come from the germline V gene. V was trimmed by 0 bases and J by 5 bases, leaving 17 bases between them. CDR3 length: 16 amino acids. CDR3 sequence (DNA): TGCGCCAGCAGCCAAGATCTAGGGGAGGCTTCCCACGAGCAGTACTTC. Its translation: CASSQDLGEASHEQYF.

J is TRBJ2-1 and V is TRBV5-6, with 8 bases matching TRBD2. The V gene end was trimmed by 4 bases and the J gene end by 3 bases; junction bases not matched to a gene: 6. CDR1 is SGHDT, CDR2 YYEEEE, per germline. The CDR3 is 15 amino acids. The CDR3 region is CASSGASGRYNEQFF. The CDR3 DNA reads TGTGCCAGCAGCGGGGCTAGCGGGCGCTACAATGAGCAGTTCTTC.

Note on this clone: This specimen includes other DNA sequences encoding the same CDR3. This chain uses TRBV4-1 with TRBJ1-1; D uncertain. CDR3 length: 12 amino acids. V lost 0 bases and J 7 bases, leaving 6 bases between the germline ends. Germline V gene lookup returns CDR1 MGHRA and CDR2 YSYEKL. CDR3 sequence (DNA): TGCGCCAGCAGCCAAGATCGGCGTGAAGCTTTCTTT. Translated, it gives CASSQDRREAFF.